This TCR beta chain is from a study of shared clonotypes between healthy human individuals. V lost 5 bases, J lost 0 bases, and 14 bases lay in between. CDR3 length equals 17 residues. Per the germline V gene, CDR1 is SGHVS and CDR2 is FNYEAQ. 200 to 250 ng DNA, tens of thousands of T cell genomes, went into each sorted-subset replicate PCR. Clones were read by immunoSEQ multiplex PCR, and TCRdb kept only the in-frame ones, dropping some. The sample shows 1,400,000 or so clones, about 98.5% of them seen only once. The receptor's source is a man aged 25-45 years in good health. The chain couples TRBV7-6 to TRBJ2-6, with D perhaps matching TRBD1 (6 bases). Sequencing was performed on naive CD4+ T cells sorted from blood. Subset indicated: CD45RA+ positively selected. The CDR3 coding sequence is TGTGCCAGCAGCCGCCCGACAGGCAGCTCTGGGGCCAACGTCCTGACTTTC. This sequence encodes CASSRPTGSSGANVLTF.